The 19 T cell receptor beta chains presented below share a single source sample, sequenced in a study of cytomegalovirus exposure and HLA in healthy donors (dated 2017 in TCRdb). Receptor libraries were prepared by the immunoSEQ multiplex PCR assay. The multiplex PCR relied on a mix of 60 forward primers for TCR Vbeta segments and 13 reverse primers for TCR Jbeta segments. Not all clones reach the TCRdb copy of this immuneACCESS table, which keeps in-frame sequences only. Checked studies attribute under half of the gap to unresolved V genes and leave the rest unexplained. The sample table contains 100,000 to 150,000 clones; only one count was recorded for roughly 80% of them. Roughly 6.1% of the sample is taken by the ten largest. The source material was PBMCs. The receptor set was obtained from a woman aged 40 to 49 in good health and CMV-seronegative.

The chain couples TRBV28 to TRBJ1-2, with 7 bases matching TRBD1. V trimming: 6 bases; J trimming: 6 bases; junction bases outside the gene matches: 4. Per germline, CDR1 MDHEN and CDR2 SYDVKM. This CDR3 has 12 amino acids. DNA for the CDR3: TGTGCCAGCAGCCAGACAGGGAATGGCTACACCTTC. The encoded protein is CASSQTGNGYTF.

The chain recombines TRBV5-4 with TRBJ2-7; 7 bases match TRBD2. After removal of 4 bases from V and 7 bases from J, the junction contained 14 bases not matched to a gene. The CDR3 has 15 residues. Germline V gene sequence: CDR1 SGHNT, CDR2 YYREEE (reference sequence). This CDR3 is CASSPRGAGVREQYF. CDR3 coding DNA: TGTGCCAGCAGCCCCCGCGGGGCGGGAGTGAGGGAGCAGTACTTC.

The genes are TRBV7-2 and TRBJ2-1; TRBD1 might be the D (5 bases). V was pared by 5 bases and J by 1 base, with 6 bases between. This CDR3 comprises 13 residues. CDR1 and CDR2 from the germline V gene are SGHTA and FQGNSA. The CDR3 sequence is CASSGASYNEQFF. The CDR3 DNA follows: TGTGCCAGCAGCGGGGCTTCCTACAATGAGCAGTTCTTC.

V usage is TRBV7-8 and J usage is TRBJ2-5, with D possibly matching TRBD2 (5 bases). With the DNA end fitting TRBJ2-7 better, the J assignment may be wrong. The CDR3 covers 14 residues. In germline, CDR1 is SGHVS, CDR2 FQNEAQ. The CDR3 DNA sequence: TGTGCCAGCAGCTCCGAGGACTTCTCCTACGAGCAGTACTTC. Protein product: CASSSEDFSYEQYF.

This clone was recorded a few times. V gene TRBV11-2 combines with J gene TRBJ2-7; D is possibly TRBD2 (5 bases). Trimming stripped 3 bases from V and 10 bases from J, with 13 bases between. Germline V gene data show CDR1 as SGHAT and CDR2 as FQNNGV. The CDR3 extends over 12 amino acids. The CDR3, as DNA: TGTGCCAGCAGCTTCGGACTGGGCGGACAGTACTTC. Encoded protein: CASSFGLGGQYF.

The chain combines TRBV18 with TRBJ2-2; D remains unclear. The CDR3 contains 13 residues. Trimming shortened V by 7 bases and J by 3 bases, and 9 bases separated the two germline ends. Germline CDR1 KGHSH, CDR2 LQKENI. CDR3 bases: TGTGCCAGCTTCCCGGAGTACACCGGGGAGCTGTTTTTT. It specifies CASFPEYTGELFF.

The CDR3 sequence: CASSPVGGVPSYEQYF. Written as DNA, the CDR3 is TGCGCCAGCAGCCCCGTTGGCGGGGTGCCATCCTACGAGCAGTACTTC. The J gene is TRBJ2-7, the V gene TRBV4-1; D perhaps matches TRBD2 (6 bases). Deletions cut 4 bases from V and 1 base from J, with 17 bases between. The CDR3 has 16 amino acids. The germline V gene encodes CDR1 MGHRA and CDR2 YSYEKL.

The chain carries TRBV5-6 and TRBJ2-7, with 7 bases lining up with TRBD1. In germline, CDR1 is SGHDT, CDR2 YYEEEE. Unmatched junction bases numbered 7, after V lost 4 bases and J lost 3 bases. The CDR3 spans 14 residues. The chain's CDR3 is CASSPETGFYEQYF. CDR3 bases: TGTGCCAGCAGCCCAGAGACAGGGTTCTACGAGCAGTACTTC.

The chain carries TRBV6-6 and TRBJ2-5, with TRBD1 identical over 9 bases. Germline values: CDR1 MNHNY, CDR2 SVGAGI (reference sequence). The CDR3 covers 16 residues. V shed 6 bases, J shed 4 bases, and the junction held 12 bases outside the gene matches. The CDR3 DNA is TGTGCCAGCAGCCCCAAGACAGGGGGGTTAGGAGAGACCCAGTACTTC. Translation gives CASSPKTGGLGETQYF.

This clone has only a few counts. This chain joins TRBV5-1 and TRBJ2-7; 14 bases fit TRBD2. Germline values: CDR1 SGHRS, CDR2 YFSETQ. This CDR3 contains 17 residues. V dropped 6 bases and J dropped 0; count of bases not matched to a gene: 8. The CDR3 bases are TGCGCCAGCACGGGACTAGCGGGAGAAAGGAGCTCCTACGAGCAGTACTTC. It yields the protein CASTGLAGERSSYEQYF.

The V and J genes are TRBV7-2 and TRBJ1-5; 8 nucleotides align to TRBD1. Germline CDR1 reads SGHTA; CDR2 reads FQGNSA. Losses at the gene ends were 5 bases for V and 0 bases for J; bases not matched to a gene: 6. CDR3 length equals 16 residues. CDR3 residues: CASSGQGLGSNQPQHF. CDR3 in DNA: TGTGCCAGCAGCGGACAGGGCCTAGGTAGCAATCAGCCCCAGCATTTT.

This clone was counted only a few times. The rearrangement uses TRBV28 and TRBJ2-7; no firm D call. V lost 10 bases and J 5 bases, leaving 15 bases between the germline ends. Germline V lookup: CDR1 MDHEN, CDR2 SYDVKM. The CDR3 spans 12 residues. CDR3 sequence: CATTRSTDEQYF. CDR3 nucleotides: TGTGCCACCACGAGATCCACAGACGAGCAGTACTTC.

CDR3 DNA sequence: TGTGCCAGCTCACCACCCGGCACAGATACGCAGTATTTT. Residues: CASSPPGTDTQYF. This chain links TRBV18 with TRBJ2-3; D not resolved. This CDR3 is 13 amino acids long. V was cut by 0 bases and J by 1 base, with 2 bases left in between. Germline V lookup: CDR1 KGHSH, CDR2 LQKENI.

The gene calls are TRBV13 and TRBJ2-3; D unresolved. Trimming took 2 bases from V and 0 from J, leaving 6 bases between them. This CDR3 comprises 14 residues. Germline CDR1 reads PRHDT; CDR2 reads FYEKMQ (reference sequence). The DNA for the CDR3 is TGTGCCAGCAGCTTAATAGCAAGCACAGATACGCAGTATTTT. Its protein is CASSLIASTDTQYF.

This clone was seen a handful of times. J is TRBJ1-4 and V is TRBV28; D is unresolved. This CDR3 spans 14 amino acids. With 6 bases removed from V and 7 bases from J, the gap between germline ends came to 15 bases. The germline V gene encodes CDR1 MDHEN and CDR2 SYDVKM. Here the CDR3 reads CASSWPGDGEKLFF. CDR3 DNA sequence: TGTGCCAGCAGCTGGCCCGGGGATGGTGAAAAACTGTTTTTT.

The chain couples TRBV9 to TRBJ2-7; D is ambiguous. The CDR3 has 13 amino acids. In germline, CDR1 is SGDLS, CDR2 YYNGEE. The V end was cut by 3 bases, the J end by 6 bases, with 13 bases between. CDR3 DNA sequence: TGTGCCAGCAGCGCTATTACCTTTGGCGAGCAGTACTTC. The encoded protein is CASSAITFGEQYF. The complete variable domain, with remaining parts taken from reference TRBV9 and TRBJ2-7, reads DSGVTQTPKHLITATGQRVTLRCSPRSGDLSVYWYQQSLDQGLQFLIQYYNGEERAKGNILERFSAQQFPDLHSELNLSSLELGDSALYFCASSAITFGEQYFGPGTRLTVT.

The chain links TRBV5-1 to TRBJ2-2; 8 positions match TRBD1. Germline trimming cut 7 bases from V and 7 bases from J; bases unmatched to any gene: 6. The V gene's germline CDR1 is SGHRS and CDR2 YFSETQ. This CDR3 region has 13 residues. CDR3 amino acids: CASGRGRDGELFF. CDR3 DNA sequence: TGCGCCAGCGGCAGGGGGCGAGACGGGGAGCTGTTTTTT.

The chain combines TRBV5-1 with TRBJ2-2; 7 positions agree with TRBD2. Germline V CDR1 and CDR2: SGHRS, YFSETQ. V lost 0 bases to trimming and J lost 6 bases; unmatched junction nucleotides: 5. This CDR3 spans 15 amino acids. In nucleotides, the CDR3 is TGCGCCAGCAGCTTGGGAGCGGGGATCCCCGGGGAGCTGTTTTTT. This translates into CASSLGAGIPGELFF.

This clone was seen a few times. The chain recombines TRBV7-2 with TRBJ1-3, with D tentatively TRBD1 (6 bases). This CDR3 region has 13 residues. The V and J ends lost 4 bases and 4 bases respectively, with 8 bases between them. Germline-derived CDR1 and CDR2 are SGHTA and FQGNSA. DNA of the CDR3: TGTGCCAGCAGCTCCGACAGGGGAAACACCATATATTTT. It specifies CASSSDRGNTIYF.